Below are 12 T cell receptor beta chains sequenced from a single sample in a study of cytomegalovirus exposure and HLA in healthy donors. Sequencing was performed with immunoSEQ multiplex PCR; in TCRdb, only in-frame clones are kept and a portion is missing. The sample has roughly 190,000 clones, about 82% seen once. The sequencing input was PBMCs. These receptors originate from a young woman in good health and CMV-seronegative.

This chain connects TRBV27 to TRBJ2-2, with a weak D call TRBD2 (5 bases). Per germline, CDR1 MNHEY and CDR2 SMNVEV (reference sequence). This CDR3 region has 13 residues. The V end was cut by 8 bases, the J end by 11 bases, with 18 bases between. The CDR3 nucleotides are TGTGCCAGCGCCTCGCGGGCCGGCTTTGAGCTGTTTTTT. Translating gives CASASRAGFELFF.

The rearrangement uses TRBV7-2 and TRBJ2-3, with D unresolved. The germline gives CDR1 SGHTA, CDR2 FQGNSA. Trimming took off 9 bases at V and 4 bases at J, with 8 bases between the two ends. The CDR3 totals 11 residues. DNA for the CDR3: TGTGCCAGACTATGGGCAGATACGCAGTATTTT. Translated, it gives CARLWADTQYF. The full variable domain, in which reference TRBV7-2 and TRBJ2-3 provide the parts outside the CDR3, is GAGVSQSPSNKVTEKGKDVELRCDPISGHTALYWYRQSLGQGLEFLIYFQGNSAPDKSGLPSDRFSAERTGGSVSTLTIQRTQQEDSAVYLCARLWADTQYFGPGTRLTVL.

The gene calls are TRBV29-1 and TRBJ2-3; a weak D match, TRBD2 (6 bases). V lost 5 bases and J 2 bases, leaving 14 bases between the germline ends. Germline assignment: CDR1 SQVTM and CDR2 ANQGSEA. This CDR3 spans 14 amino acids. The CDR3 DNA is TGCAGCGTTCAACGGGCGGGGTTCACAGATACGCAGTATTTT. Encoded protein: CSVQRAGFTDTQYF.

The rearrangement joins TRBV11-3 to TRBJ2-2; D perhaps matches TRBD2 (5 bases). This CDR3 has 15 residues. Per the germline V gene, CDR1 is SGHNT and CDR2 is YENEEA. The V and J ends lost 2 bases and 7 bases respectively, with 14 bases between them. The CDR3 here is CASSLRSRGFGELFF. As DNA, the CDR3 is TGTGCCAGCAGCTTACGGAGTCGGGGTTTCGGGGAGCTGTTTTTT. Using reference TRBV11-3 and TRBJ2-2 for the parts outside the CDR3, the full variable domain is EAGVVQSPRYKIIEKKQPVAFWCNPISGHNTLYWYLQNLGQGPELLIRYENEEAVDDSQLPKDRFSAERLKGVDSTLKIQPAELGDSAVYLCASSLRSRGFGELFFGEGSRLTVL.

The chain combines TRBV30 with TRBJ1-6; possibly TRBD1 for D (5 bases). The CDR3 is 13 amino acids. The ends were cut back, 4 bases at V and 8 bases at J, with 12 bases in the middle. Germline V gene data show CDR1 as GTSNPN and CDR2 as SVGIG (reference sequence). As DNA, the CDR3 is TGTGCCTGGATTAGGGGAGGGGATTCACCCCTCCACTTT. Its translation: CAWIRGGDSPLHF.

This chain links TRBV6-5 with TRBJ2-1, with TRBD2 identical over 8 bases. From germline, CDR1 is MNHEY and CDR2 SVGAGI. The CDR3 totals 15 residues. With V trimmed by 6 bases and J by 9 bases, 13 bases remained unmatched. The DNA for the CDR3 is TGTGCCAGCAGCCGCCGGGCGGGGGGTCTAAGTGAGCAGTTCTTC. Translating gives CASSRRAGGLSEQFF.

The V and J genes are TRBV27 and TRBJ1-1; 7 bases fit TRBD1. V was clipped by 1 base and J by 4 bases; unmatched bases: 3. Germline V CDR1 and CDR2: MNHEY, SMNVEV (reference sequence). The CDR3 sequence is 14 residues long. CDR3 nucleotide sequence: TGTGCCAGCAGTTTATTACCAGGGGGCACTGAAGCTTTCTTT. This translates into CASSLLPGGTEAFF.

The chain has TRBV6-5 and TRBJ2-5, with a weak D call TRBD1 (5 bases). The V gene lost 2 bases and the J gene lost 5 bases, with 15 bases spanning the gap. Germline loops: CDR1 MNHEY, CDR2 SVGAGI. The CDR3 consists of 15 residues. CDR3 sequence: CASSYLGHPGETQYF. The CDR3 DNA follows: TGTGCCAGCAGTTACCTCGGACACCCGGGCGAGACCCAGTACTTC.

J is TRBJ2-7 and V is TRBV2; a possible D gene is TRBD1 (5 bases). The germline V gene encodes CDR1 SNHLY and CDR2 FYNNEI. This CDR3 spans 13 amino acids. Trimming took off 6 bases at V and 2 bases at J, with 11 bases between the two ends. This CDR3 reads CASSSGPTYEQYF. DNA for the CDR3: TGTGCCAGCAGCTCAGGGCCCACCTACGAGCAGTACTTC. Combining the CDR3 with reference TRBV2 and TRBJ2-7 gives the whole variable domain EPEVTQTPSHQVTQMGQEVILRCVPISNHLYFYWYRQILGQKVEFLVSFYNNEISEKSEIFDDQFSVERPDGSNFTLKIRSTKLEDSAMYFCASSSGPTYEQYFGPGTRLTVT.

The V call is TRBV7-8, the J call TRBJ1-2; D not resolved. This CDR3 has 14 residues. Deletions cut 0 bases from V and 6 bases from J, with 11 bases between. Germline lookup yields CDR1 SGHVS and CDR2 FQNEAQ. CDR3 region: CASSLAAAVDGYTF. The CDR3 DNA follows: TGTGCCAGCAGCTTAGCGGCGGCAGTTGATGGCTACACCTTC.

The V and J genes are TRBV2 and TRBJ1-2; no clear D. V was cut by 6 bases and J by 4 bases, with 9 bases left in between. The CDR3 totals 12 residues. Germline CDR1 and CDR2: SNHLY and FYNNEI. This CDR3 reads CASRAGFYGYTF. The CDR3 DNA reads as TGTGCCAGCAGGGCGGGCTTCTATGGCTACACCTTC.

V and J are TRBV2 and TRBJ1-1; 9 nucleotides align to TRBD1. There are 14 residues in the CDR3. The junction had 5 bases not matched to a gene; V was cut back by 5 bases and J by 4 bases. Germline CDR1 reads SNHLY; CDR2 reads FYNNEI. CDR3 DNA sequence: TGTGCCAGCAGTCAACAGGGGGCGCGCACTGAAGCTTTCTTT. It codes for CASSQQGARTEAFF.